The present T cell receptor (beta chain) was sequenced within a study of T cells after posttransplantation cyclophosphamide. General study findings and limits: TRB overlap between skin or GI tissue T cells and blood was limited. After PTCy, TRB diversity resembled that of CNI/methotrexate controls.

As regards this clone: Antigen unknown.

TCRdb keeps only in-frame clones here, not all; method: immunoSEQ multiplex PCR. The sample holds tens of thousands of clones, about 98% seen once. On the day of bone marrow donation, the related graft donor provided peripheral blood. The naive gate required viable CD3+CD4+ or CD3+CD8+ cells with CCR7+CD45RA+CD45RO-CD95-CD27+CD28+ phenotype. This CDR3 region has 14 residues. V lost 5 bases, J lost 5 bases, and 6 bases stayed unmatched. Germline V gene sequence: CDR1 SGHVS, CDR2 FNYEAQ. The chain is built from TRBV7-6 and TRBJ2-1; 7 nucleotides align to TRBD2. The sample comprised naive CD8+ T cells sorted from PBMCs. The sequence was obtained from a man aged 40-55 years in good health, CMV-negative, and a related stem cell transplant donor. The CDR3 DNA is TGTGCCAGCAGCCTACGGGACTACAACAATGAGCAGTTCTTC. Translation: CASSLRDYNNEQFF.